A single sample gave rise to the 10 T cell receptor beta chains below, sequenced in a study of T-cell memory formation after mild COVID-19. TCRdb reprocessed the 5' RACE reads with MiXCR, giving one entry per CDR3 protein. This table has roughly 150,000 distinct CDR3 sequences, 14% appearing once. The sample comprised PBMCs or a T cell subset sorted from them (not recorded which). These receptors all stem from an adult woman who had mild COVID-19 (a few samples of this study predate the infection). Cell type and time point are not known.

The chain recombines TRBV29-1 with TRBJ1-1; no definite D call. The CDR3 covers 12 residues. V shed 1 base and J shed 6 bases, with 9 bases lying between them. Germline CDR1 SQVTM, CDR2 ANQGSEA. This CDR3 is CSVEADYAEAFF. CDR3 bases: TGCAGCGTTGAAGCAGATTACGCTGAAGCTTTCTTT.

The V call is TRBV5-6, the J call TRBJ1-1; D not resolved. There are 13 residues in the CDR3. Trimming left V 5 bases short and J 3 bases short, with 11 bases between. The germline CDR1 and CDR2 sequences are SGHDT and YYEEEE. CDR3 protein: CASSEGADTEAFF. CDR3 DNA sequence: TGTGCCAGCAGTGAGGGAGCGGACACTGAAGCTTTCTTT.

The V and J genes are TRBV9 and TRBJ2-1; 8 positions agree with TRBD2. In germline, CDR1 is SGDLS, CDR2 YYNGEE. V was pared by 0 bases and J by 3 bases, with 2 bases of the junction left unmatched. The CDR3 is made up of 15 amino acids. CDR3 nucleotides: TGTGCCAGCAGCGTAGCTAGCGGGCTCTACAATGAGCAGTTCTTC. Protein sequence: CASSVASGLYNEQFF.

V gene TRBV28 combines with J gene TRBJ1-2; a possible D gene is TRBD1 (6 bases). The CDR3 is 14 residues long. Trimming shortened V by 3 bases and J by 8 bases, and 16 bases separated the two germline ends. From germline, CDR1 is MDHEN and CDR2 SYDVKM. CDR3 amino acids: CASSFQGLRTGYTF. The CDR3 bases are TGTGCCAGCAGTTTTCAGGGGTTAAGGACGGGCTACACCTTC.

This clonotype turned up a few times. The chain employs TRBV3-1 and TRBJ2-7, with no clear D. Germline V CDR1 and CDR2: LGHDT, YNNKEL (reference sequence). This CDR3 has 15 residues. Trimming pared 0 bases from V and 3 bases from J, leaving 12 bases between. In DNA, the CDR3 is TGTGCCAGCAGCCAAGATGGTAGTAACAACTACGAGCAGTACTTC. Its protein product is CASSQDGSNNYEQYF.

There are many counts of this clonotype. The J gene is TRBJ2-1, the V gene TRBV6-5; possible D gene TRBD2, 5 bases. Per germline, CDR1 MNHEY and CDR2 SVGAGI. Trimming took off 6 bases at V and 7 bases at J, with 13 bases between the two ends. CDR3 length: 13 residues. CDR3 nucleotide sequence: TGTGCCAGCAGCAGGACTCCGAGAAATGAGCAGTTCTTC. It yields the protein CASSRTPRNEQFF.

J is TRBJ2-7 and V is TRBV7-9; D unresolved. V shed 4 bases and J shed 4 bases, with 8 bases lying between them. The germline CDR1 and CDR2 sequences are SEHNR and FQNEAQ (reference sequence). This CDR3 is 12 amino acids long. In DNA form, the CDR3 reads TGTGCCAGCAGCTCTGTTGGGTACGAGCAGTACTTC. Amino acid sequence: CASSSVGYEQYF.

A note on this clonotype: One end of the junction varies from germline; a read error may be responsible. This chain connects TRBV11-2 to TRBJ2-1, with 10 bases matching TRBD2. CDR3 size: 14 residues. CDR1 and CDR2 from the germline V gene are SGHAT and FQNNGV. The CDR3 here is CASSLTRQGTSVVF. The CDR3 DNA reads as TGTGCCAGCAGCTTGACCCGTCAGGGGACTAGCGTTGTGTTC.

The chain couples TRBV5-1 to TRBJ1-1; D is perhaps TRBD1 (6 bases). The germline gives CDR1 SGHRS, CDR2 YFSETQ. V lost 3 bases to trimming and J lost 1 base, with 16 bases between them. The CDR3 has 16 residues. The CDR3 DNA reads as TGCGCCAGCAGCTATACACCGGGACACTCGAACACTGAAGCTTTCTTT. Translation: CASSYTPGHSNTEAFF.

In regard to this clonotype: One junction end does not reproduce the germline sequence, and a read error may be involved. The chain joins TRBV20-1 to TRBJ1-1; tentative D call: TRBD1 (6 bases). Germline V gene data show CDR1 as DFQATT and CDR2 as SNEGSKA (reference sequence). This CDR3 comprises 13 residues. The CDR3 sequence is CSARGQYNTEAFF. CDR3 sequence (DNA): TGCAGTGCCAGAGGACAGTATAACACTGAAGCTTTCTTT.